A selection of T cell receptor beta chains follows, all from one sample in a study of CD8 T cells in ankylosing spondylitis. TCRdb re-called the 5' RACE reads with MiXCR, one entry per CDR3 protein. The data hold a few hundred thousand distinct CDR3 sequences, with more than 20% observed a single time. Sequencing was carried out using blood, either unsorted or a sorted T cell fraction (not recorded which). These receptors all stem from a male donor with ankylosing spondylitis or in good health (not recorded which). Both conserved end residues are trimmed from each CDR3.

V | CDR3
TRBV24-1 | ATSDPSLNTGELF
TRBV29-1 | SAGLHGYEQF
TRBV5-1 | ASSVGAGGIEAF
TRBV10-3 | AISPSGSNTGELF
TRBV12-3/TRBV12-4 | ASSAPNRDSQETQY
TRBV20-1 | SARAVGGETQY
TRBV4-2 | ASSQVVSGGITYNEQF
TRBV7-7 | ASSPTPGNNEQF
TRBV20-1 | SARDGGGISYEQY
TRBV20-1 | SAREGVLDEQY
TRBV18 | ASSPPNRYNEQF
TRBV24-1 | ATSDPRTGAETQY
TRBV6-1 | ASSLTGPQGARSPLH
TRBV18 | ASSPPPHARKGNSPLH
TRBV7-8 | ASSLAQVAVTRADTQY
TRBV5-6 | ASSLGKGEF
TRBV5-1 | ASSLRSGDTQY
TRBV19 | ASRNGGAGGTGELF
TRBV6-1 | ASNIPGLGYNEQF
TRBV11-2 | ASSTRQVMGEKLF
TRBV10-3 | AISKGTSGYSYEQY
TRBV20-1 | SARDPGGAADEQF
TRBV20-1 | SAGSPAGELF
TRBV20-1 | SISLRGAYNEQF
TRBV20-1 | SASRNTGDGYT
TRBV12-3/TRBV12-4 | ASSIIAGLDTQY
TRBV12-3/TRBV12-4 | ASRRQGNTEAF
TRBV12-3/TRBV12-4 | ASSWGLGQGI
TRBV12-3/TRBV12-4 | ASSYRTGSGTDTQY
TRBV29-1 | SGGGGAGGETQY